This TCR beta chain was identified in a study of CD8 T cells in Susac syndrome. There are 16 residues in the CDR3. The J segment lost 1 base and the V segment lost 3 bases, leaving 4 bases of the junction unmatched. Germline loops: CDR1 KGHSH, CDR2 LQKENI. Roughly 0.5 to 1 ug RNA was reverse transcribed with random hexamers. TCRdb used MiXCR to reprocess the immunoSEQ multiplex PCR reads, holding one entry per CDR3 protein. The sample lists 200,000 to 300,000 distinct CDR3 sequences, 90% to 96% occurring once. The J gene is TRBJ2-2, the V gene TRBV18; 8 bases line up with TRBD1. Sequencing input: CD4+ T cells from PBMCs. This TCR was sampled from a human donor with Susac syndrome. The CDR3 protein is CASSPQGAVNTGELFF. The CDR3 region has the DNA TGTGCCAGCTCACCGCAGGGGGCGGTGAACACCGGGGAGCTGTTTTTT.